The 9 T cell receptor beta chains below all came from one sample that was sequenced in a study of beta chain features in type 1 diabetes. Expressed TCRB transcripts were sequenced after all isolated RNA was converted to cDNA. The protocol was immunoSEQ multiplex PCR, while the TCRdb copy is restricted to in-frame clones and leaves out a portion. The sample lists fewer than 650,000 clones, roughly 16% occurring once. The sample consisted of naive CD4+ T cells from blood. These TCRs come from a man younger than 30 in good health.

This clone occurred a few times. The rearrangement uses TRBV5-1 and TRBJ2-2; D not resolved. The CDR3 totals 12 residues. V lost 5 bases to trimming and J lost 7 bases, with 9 bases between them. Germline CDR1 and CDR2: SGHRS and YFSETQ. The CDR3 DNA reads TGCGCCAGCAGATCCTTCAACGGGGAGCTGTTTTTT. Its translation is CASRSFNGELFF.

There are a few counts of this clone. The gene calls are TRBV10-3 and TRBJ2-1, with TRBD2 matching over 15 bases. The length of the CDR3 is 14 residues. The trim removed 11 bases at V and 7 bases at J, leaving 6 bases unmatched. The germline gives CDR1 ENHRY, CDR2 SYGVKD. CDR3 amino acids: CAAWGTSGRNEQFF. CDR3 in DNA: TGTGCCGCCTGGGGGACTAGCGGGAGGAATGAGCAGTTCTTC.

V and J are TRBV29-1 and TRBJ1-2; the match to TRBD1 covers 7 bases. V was pared by 4 bases and J by 5 bases, with 10 bases of the junction left unmatched. This CDR3 has 14 residues. CDR1 SQVTM and CDR2 ANQGSEA come from the germline V gene. This CDR3 is CSVVRDSHVYGYTF. The CDR3 DNA sequence: TGCAGCGTTGTCCGGGACAGTCATGTTTATGGCTACACCTTC.

Regarding this clone: At one of its ends the junction is not consistent with the germline gene, which may arise from a read error. The chain uses TRBV30 and TRBJ1-2; the D gene is possibly TRBD1 (6 bases). Germline CDR1 is GTSNPN and CDR2 is SVGIG (reference sequence). The CDR3 spans 13 residues. The CDR3 loop reads CAGSVLGAQGYTF. The CDR3, as DNA: TGTGCCGGGAGTGTACTGGGGGCGCAGGGCTACACCTTC.

V gene TRBV5-4 combines with J gene TRBJ2-5; D gene unclear. Germline CDR1 SGHNT, CDR2 YYREEE (reference sequence). V gave up 1 base and J gave up 1 base, with 8 bases separating them. The CDR3 is 14 residues long. The CDR3 region has the DNA TGTGCCAGCAGCTTGATGGTCAGCCAAGAGACCCAGTACTTC. It specifies CASSLMVSQETQYF.

The chain joins TRBV28 to TRBJ2-7; a possible D gene is TRBD1 (6 bases). This CDR3 region has 14 residues. V shed 6 bases and J shed 6 bases, with 18 bases lying between them. CDR1 is MDHEN, CDR2 SYDVKM, per germline. In DNA form, the CDR3 reads TGTGCCAGCAGCCCGACAGGAGGCCCCTCCGAGCAGTACTTC. Translating it yields CASSPTGGPSEQYF.

This rearrangement joins TRBV9 to TRBJ1-1, with 7 bases identical to TRBD1. The trim removed 3 bases at V and 7 bases at J, leaving 24 bases unmatched. There are 19 residues in the CDR3. CDR1 is SGDLS, CDR2 YYNGEE, per germline. The CDR3 here is CASSEYDRVWSLYHYEAFF. The DNA for the CDR3 is TGTGCCAGCAGCGAGTACGACAGGGTCTGGTCCCTCTACCACTATGAAGCTTTCTTT.

The chain combines TRBV12-5 with TRBJ2-3; D is undetermined. Germline assignment: CDR1 LGHNT and CDR2 FRNRAP. Between the trimmed V and J ends, which lost 0 bases and 14 bases, there was a span of 21 bases. This CDR3 region has 15 residues. CDR3 sequence reads: CASGLVPRVTGGLYF. CDR3 DNA: TGTGCTAGTGGTTTGGTACCAAGGGTCACGGGCGGCCTGTATTTT. Supplemented by reference TRBV12-5 and TRBJ2-3, the full variable domain reads DARVTQTPRHKVTEMGQEVTMRCQPILGHNTVFWYRQTMMQGLELLAYFRNRAPLDDSGMPKDRFSAEMPDATLATLKIQPSEPRDSAVYFCASGLVPRVTGGLYFGPGTRLTVL.

The rearrangement joins TRBV19 to TRBJ2-1; 7 bases align to TRBD1. CDR1 and CDR2 from the germline V gene are LNHDA and SQIVND (reference sequence). There are 16 residues in the CDR3. The J segment lost 1 base and the V segment lost 6 bases, leaving 9 bases of the junction unmatched. The CDR3 bases are TGTGCCAGTAGCCAGGACAGGTTGGGGTCCTACAATGAGCAGTTCTTC. It encodes CASSQDRLGSYNEQFF. Drawing the rest from reference TRBV19 and TRBJ2-1, the complete variable domain is DGGITQSPKYLFRKEGQNVTLSCEQNLNHDAMYWYRQDPGQGLRLIYYSQIVNDFQKGDIAEGYSVSREKKESFPLTVTSAQKNPTAFYLCASSQDRLGSYNEQFFGPGTRLTVL.